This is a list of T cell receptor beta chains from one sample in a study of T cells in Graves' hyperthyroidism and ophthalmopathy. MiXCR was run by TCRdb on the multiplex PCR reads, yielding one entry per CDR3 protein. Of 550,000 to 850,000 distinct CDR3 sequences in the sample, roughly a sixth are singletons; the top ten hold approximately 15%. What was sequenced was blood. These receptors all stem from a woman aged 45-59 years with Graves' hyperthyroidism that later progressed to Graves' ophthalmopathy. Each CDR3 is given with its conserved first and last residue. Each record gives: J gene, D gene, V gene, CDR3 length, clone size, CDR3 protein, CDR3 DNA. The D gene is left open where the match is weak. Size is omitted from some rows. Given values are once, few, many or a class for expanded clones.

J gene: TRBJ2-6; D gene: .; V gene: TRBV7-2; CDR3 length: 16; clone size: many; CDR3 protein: CASSLQQFAGANVLTF; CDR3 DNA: TGTGCCAGCAGCTTACAACAGTTCGCTGGGGCCAACGTCCTGACTTTC
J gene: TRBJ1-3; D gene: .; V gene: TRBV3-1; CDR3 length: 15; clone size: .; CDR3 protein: CASSQGLVSGNTIYF; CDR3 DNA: TGTGCCAGCAGCCAGGGTCTGGTTTCTGGAAACACCATATATTTT
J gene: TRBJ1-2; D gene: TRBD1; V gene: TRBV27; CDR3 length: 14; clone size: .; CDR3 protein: CASKGQGAGYGYTF; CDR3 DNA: TGTGCCAGCAAGGGACAGGGGGCAGGGTATGGCTACACCTTC
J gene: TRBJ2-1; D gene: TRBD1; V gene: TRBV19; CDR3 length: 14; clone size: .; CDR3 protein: CASSPQGAQNEQFF; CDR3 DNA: TGTGCCAGTAGTCCACAGGGGGCGCAGAATGAGCAGTTCTTC
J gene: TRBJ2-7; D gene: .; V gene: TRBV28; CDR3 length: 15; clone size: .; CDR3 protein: CASTTSGTSLGEQYF; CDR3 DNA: TGTGCCAGCACCACCTCGGGGACAAGCCTAGGCGAGCAGTACTTC
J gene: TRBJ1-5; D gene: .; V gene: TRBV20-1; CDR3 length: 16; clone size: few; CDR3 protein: CSASVENVIGNQPQHF; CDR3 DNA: TGCAGTGCTAGTGTTGAGAACGTAATCGGCAATCAGCCCCAGCATTTT
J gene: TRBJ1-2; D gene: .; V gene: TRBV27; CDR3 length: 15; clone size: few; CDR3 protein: CASSLREGHHYGYTF; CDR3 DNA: TGTGCCAGCAGTTTAAGGGAGGGGCACCACTATGGCTACACCTTC
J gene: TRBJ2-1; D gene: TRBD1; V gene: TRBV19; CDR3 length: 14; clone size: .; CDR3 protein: CASTSGGAYNEQFF; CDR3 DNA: TGTGCCAGTACCTCAGGGGGTGCTTACAATGAGCAGTTCTTC
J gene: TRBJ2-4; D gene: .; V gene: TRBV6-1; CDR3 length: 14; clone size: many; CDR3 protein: CASSEQGAKNIQYF; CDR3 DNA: TGTGCCAGCAGTGAACAGGGGGCCAAAAACATTCAGTACTTC
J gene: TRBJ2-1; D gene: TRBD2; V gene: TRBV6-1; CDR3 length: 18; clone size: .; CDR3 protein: CASSEAQVAGGEGNEQFF; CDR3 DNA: TGTGCCAGCAGTGAAGCGCAAGTAGCGGGGGGCGAAGGGAATGAGCAGTTCTTC
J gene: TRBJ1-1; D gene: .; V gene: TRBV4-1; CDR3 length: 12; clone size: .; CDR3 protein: CASSQGGIEAFF; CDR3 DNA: TGCGCCAGCAGCCAGGGGGGGATTGAAGCTTTCTTT
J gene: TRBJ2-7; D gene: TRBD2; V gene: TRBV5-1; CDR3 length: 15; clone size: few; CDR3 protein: CASSLAALAGGEQYF; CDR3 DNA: TGCGCCAGCAGCTTGGCTGCGTTAGCGGGAGGCGAGCAGTACTTC
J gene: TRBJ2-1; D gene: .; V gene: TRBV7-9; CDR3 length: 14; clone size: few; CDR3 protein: CASSLVDNDNEQFF; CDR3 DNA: TGTGCCAGCAGCTTAGTGGACAACGACAATGAGCAGTTCTTC
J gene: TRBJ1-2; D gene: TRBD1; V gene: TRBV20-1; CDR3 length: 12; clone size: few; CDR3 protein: CSAKRDSYGHTF; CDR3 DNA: TGCAGTGCCAAAAGGGACAGCTATGGCCACACCTTC
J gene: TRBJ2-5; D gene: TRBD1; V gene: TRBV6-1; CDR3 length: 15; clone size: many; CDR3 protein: CASSRAGTGVETQYF; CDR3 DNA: TGTGCCAGCAGTAGGGCCGGGACAGGGGTGGAGACCCAGTACTTC
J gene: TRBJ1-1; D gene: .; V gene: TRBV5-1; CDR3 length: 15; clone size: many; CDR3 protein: CASSLGRGTNTEAFF; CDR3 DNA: TGCGCCAGCAGCTTGGGAAGAGGAACGAACACTGAAGCTTTCTTT
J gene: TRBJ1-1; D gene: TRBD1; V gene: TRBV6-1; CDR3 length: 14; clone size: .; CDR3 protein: CASSNRGTSTEAFF; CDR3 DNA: TGTGCCAGCAGTAACAGGGGAACGAGTACTGAAGCTTTCTTT
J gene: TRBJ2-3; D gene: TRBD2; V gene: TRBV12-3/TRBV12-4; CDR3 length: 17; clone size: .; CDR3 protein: CASSFLLAGVYTDTQYF; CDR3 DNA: TGTGCCAGCAGTTTCCTACTAGCGGGGGTCTACACAGATACGCAGTATTTT
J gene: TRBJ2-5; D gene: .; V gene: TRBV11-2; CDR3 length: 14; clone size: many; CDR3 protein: CASSLGDIEETQYF; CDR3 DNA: TGTGCCAGCAGCCTAGGGGACATTGAGGAGACCCAGTACTTC
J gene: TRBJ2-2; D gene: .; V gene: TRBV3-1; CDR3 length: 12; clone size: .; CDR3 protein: CASSQWSGELFF; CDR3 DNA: TGTGCCAGCAGCCAATGGTCCGGGGAGCTGTTTTTT
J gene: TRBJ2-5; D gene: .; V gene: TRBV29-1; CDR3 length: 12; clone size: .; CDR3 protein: CSVDQGGETQYF; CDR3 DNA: TGCAGCGTTGACCAGGGAGGAGAGACCCAGTACTTC
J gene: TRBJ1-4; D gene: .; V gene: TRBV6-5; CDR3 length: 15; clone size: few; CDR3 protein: CASSYGGQGYEKLFF; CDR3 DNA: TGTGCCAGCAGTTACGGAGGGCAGGGATATGAAAAACTGTTTTTT
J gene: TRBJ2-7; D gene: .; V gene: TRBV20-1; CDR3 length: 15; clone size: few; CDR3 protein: CSARVVGVLSYEQYF; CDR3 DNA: TGCAGTGCTAGAGTTGTGGGGGTTCTCTCCTACGAGCAGTACTTC